A single sample gave rise to the 28 T cell receptor beta chains below, sequenced in a study of shared clonotypes between healthy human individuals. Clones were sequenced by immunoSEQ multiplex PCR, and TCRdb holds only the in-frame ones, with some missing. This table holds hundreds of thousands of clones, approximately 79% found once. The sample was memory CD4+ T cells sorted from blood. Indicated subset: CD45RA-negative fraction. The receptors stem from a woman in her thirties in good health.

V and J are TRBV25-1 and TRBJ1-1; a weak D match, TRBD1 (5 bases). The CDR3 has 14 residues. CDR1 is MGHDK, CDR2 SYGVNS, per germline. V lost 8 bases and J lost 5, with 18 bases in between. The CDR3 is CASGEVGGYTEAFF. In DNA form, the CDR3 reads TGTGCCAGCGGGGAGGTGGGGGGATATACTGAAGCTTTCTTT.

With regard to this clone: Other DNA sequences of this sample code for an identical CDR3. V and J are TRBV5-1 and TRBJ2-7; TRBD2 matches at 9 bases. CDR1 is SGHRS and CDR2 is YFSETQ in the germline V gene. The ends lost 0 bases at V and 1 base at J; junction bases unmatched: 2. The CDR3 has 15 residues. DNA of the CDR3: TGCGCCAGCAGCTTGGGACTAGCGGCGTCCTACGAGCAGTACTTC. It translates to CASSLGLAASYEQYF.

This clone was counted once. The CDR3 sequence: CASRDRGSGELFF. The CDR3 coding sequence is TGTGCCAGCAGGGACAGGGGTTCCGGGGAGCTGTTTTTT. The rearrangement uses TRBV28 and TRBJ2-2; TRBD1 matches 9 bases. The V and J ends lost 6 bases and 6 bases, in that order; junction bases with no gene match: 2. Germline loops: CDR1 MDHEN, CDR2 SYDVKM. The CDR3 is made up of 13 amino acids.

The V gene is TRBV11-2, the J gene TRBJ2-5, with 9 bases fitting TRBD1. V lost 1 base to trimming and J lost 4 bases; unmatched junction nucleotides: 1. CDR3 length: 14 residues. CDR1 SGHAT and CDR2 FQNNGV come from the germline V gene. In nucleotides, the CDR3 is TGTGCCAGCAGCTTAGTGGGACAGGGAGAGACCCAGTACTTC. This codes for CASSLVGQGETQYF.

CDR3 loop: CASSWGTEIYEQYF. The CDR3 nucleotides read TGTGCCAGCAGCTGGGGGACAGAAATATACGAGCAGTACTTC. The chain links TRBV5-4 to TRBJ2-7; 7 positions match TRBD1. The germline CDR1 and CDR2 sequences are SGHNT and YYREEE (reference sequence). Trimming cost V 3 bases and J 4 bases; bases outside gene matches: 7. The CDR3 runs 14 residues.

The V and J genes are TRBV2 and TRBJ1-2; D may be TRBD1 (5 bases). This CDR3 is 14 amino acids long. Germline-derived CDR1 and CDR2 are SNHLY and FYNNEI. V gave up 2 bases and J gave up 1 base, with 8 bases separating them. The CDR3 is CASSEQGFNYGYTF. CDR3 DNA: TGTGCCAGCAGTGAACAGGGCTTTAACTATGGCTACACCTTC.

This rearrangement joins TRBV2 to TRBJ2-6; D is possibly TRBD2 (7 bases). There are 17 residues in the CDR3. Germline V gives CDR1 SNHLY, CDR2 FYNNEI. V was shortened by 7 bases and J by 3 bases, with 19 bases between the two germline ends. In DNA form, the CDR3 reads TGTGCCAGCATCCCCCTACGGGGGGCGGGTGGGGCCAACGTCCTGACTTTC. This codes for CASIPLRGAGGANVLTF.

This clone occurred a few times. V and J are TRBV13 and TRBJ1-1; no reliable D call. The CDR3 is made up of 16 amino acids. The V gene lost 2 bases and the J gene lost 1 base, with 14 bases spanning the gap. Germline values: CDR1 PRHDT, CDR2 FYEKMQ (reference sequence). This CDR3 is CASSLLAANRNTEAFF. CDR3 coding DNA: TGTGCCAGCAGCTTACTCGCAGCCAATCGGAACACTGAAGCTTTCTTT.

The rearrangement joins TRBV6-1 to TRBJ2-1, with TRBD2 matching over 12 bases. The CDR3 totals 16 residues. The V and J ends lost 4 bases and 8 bases, in that order; junction bases with no gene match: 9. Germline CDR1 MNHNS, CDR2 SASEGT. The DNA of the CDR3 is TGTGCCAGCAGTGGGGGGGGACTAGCGGGTAGGGATGAGCAGTTCTTC. Amino acid sequence: CASSGGGLAGRDEQFF.

The CDR3 region is CASSLLQNSGNTIYF. The CDR3 DNA reads as TGTGCCAGCAGCTTACTTCAAAACTCTGGAAACACCATATATTTT. The chain joins TRBV7-9 to TRBJ1-3, with D unresolved. The V gene lost 2 bases and the J gene lost 0 bases, with 8 bases spanning the gap. The CDR3 loop spans 15 amino acids. Germline V gene data show CDR1 as SEHNR and CDR2 as FQNEAQ (reference sequence).

This sequence joins TRBV10-1 and TRBJ2-1; D not certain. The length of the CDR3 is 16 residues. Trimming pared 0 bases from V and 0 bases from J, leaving 9 bases between. CDR1 is WNHNN and CDR2 is SYGVQD in the germline V gene (reference sequence). CDR3 in amino acids: CASSESAASSYNEQFF. CDR3 nucleotides: TGCGCCAGCAGTGAGTCGGCAGCGTCCTCCTACAATGAGCAGTTCTTC.

In this sample, this clone turned up once. Since a far larger clone is one base different, this is likely a read error. Other DNA sequences in the sample encode the same CDR3. This chain uses TRBV28 with TRBJ1-2; 9 bases align to TRBD1. Germline lookup yields CDR1 MDHEN and CDR2 SYDVKM. This CDR3 has 13 amino acids. V was clipped by 5 bases and J by 2 bases; unmatched bases: 0. The CDR3 loop is CASSDRGNYGYTF. For the CDR3, the DNA is TGTGCCAGCAGTGACAGGGGGAACTATGGCTACACCTTC.

This clone was observed a few times. This chain links TRBV18 with TRBJ2-1; D possibly corresponds to TRBD2 (6 bases). Trimming removed 5 bases at V and 5 bases at J, with 10 bases between. Germline V gives CDR1 KGHSH, CDR2 LQKENI. CDR3 size: 13 residues. The CDR3 nucleotides read TGTGCCAGCTCAGTAGCGGCTAACAATGAGCAGTTCTTC. Amino acids: CASSVAANNEQFF.

The V and J genes are TRBV9 and TRBJ2-5; D call uncertain. V gave up 4 bases and J gave up 5 bases, with 15 bases separating them. The germline V gene has CDR1 SGDLS and CDR2 YYNGEE. The CDR3 runs to 14 residues. In nucleotides, the CDR3 is TGTGCCAGCAGCCCCGCCCCGTTGGGGGAGACCCAGTACTTC. This translates into CASSPAPLGETQYF.

The rearrangement links TRBV5-1 to TRBJ2-1; 14 bases agree with TRBD2. V trimming: 4 bases; J trimming: 9 bases; junction bases outside the gene matches: 6. The CDR3 contains 15 residues. CDR1 and CDR2 (germline): SGHRS, YFSETQ. CDR3 protein: CASSTGLAGASEQFF. The CDR3 DNA sequence: TGCGCCAGCAGCACGGGACTAGCGGGAGCCAGTGAGCAGTTCTTC.

A single count supports this clone. The gene calls are TRBV28 and TRBJ1-4, with 7 bases lining up with TRBD1. V was clipped by 5 bases and J by 8 bases; unmatched bases: 11. Germline V gives CDR1 MDHEN, CDR2 SYDVKM. The CDR3 consists of 15 residues. The CDR3 protein is CASSRPTGNREKLFF. The CDR3 DNA follows: TGTGCCAGCAGTCGTCCGACAGGGAATCGGGAAAAACTGTTTTTT.

The V gene is TRBV18, the J gene TRBJ2-7, with 9 bases fitting TRBD1. J lost 7 bases, V lost 3 bases, and 13 bases had no gene match. CDR3 length: 16 residues. Germline V CDR1 and CDR2: KGHSH, LQKENI. The CDR3 region is CASSPPGTGRVGEQYF. The CDR3 nucleotides read TGTGCCAGCTCACCTCCCGGGACAGGGAGGGTCGGGGAGCAGTACTTC.

The gene calls are TRBV5-1 and TRBJ1-2; TRBD1 aligns across 8 bases. There are 14 residues in the CDR3. Germline trimming cut 5 bases from V and 6 bases from J; bases unmatched to any gene: 9. Germline CDR1 is SGHRS and CDR2 is YFSETQ. The chain's CDR3 is CASSLGTGADGYTF. The CDR3 nucleotides are TGCGCCAGCAGTCTCGGGACAGGCGCTGATGGCTACACCTTC.

The chain has TRBV29-1 and TRBJ2-5, with D perhaps given as TRBD1 or TRBD2 (5 bases each). Germline CDR1 reads SQVTM; CDR2 reads ANQGSEA. V gave up 7 bases and J gave up 1 base, with 10 bases separating them. The CDR3 covers 12 residues. This chain's CDR3 is CSAGTPQETQYF. The CDR3, as DNA: TGCAGCGCCGGGACCCCCCAAGAGACCCAGTACTTC.

V gene TRBV18 combines with J gene TRBJ1-1; D is uncertain. Trimming removed 6 bases from V and 1 base from J, with 15 bases in between. The CDR3 covers 15 residues. CDR1 and CDR2 (germline): KGHSH, LQKENI. The CDR3 loop reads CASSPIELTNTEAFF. The CDR3 DNA follows: TGTGCCAGCTCCCCGATCGAATTAACGAACACTGAAGCTTTCTTT.

The chain joins TRBV5-4 to TRBJ1-3; D may be TRBD1 (6 bases). The CDR3 totals 17 residues. Trimming removed 4 bases at V and 0 bases at J, with 17 bases between. Per germline, CDR1 SGHNT and CDR2 YYREEE (reference sequence). In DNA, the CDR3 is TGTGCCAGCAGCCCGAAGGGGGGCACTGTCTCTGGAAACACCATATATTTT. Amino acids: CASSPKGGTVSGNTIYF.

This clone has a handful of counts. This rearrangement joins TRBV29-1 to TRBJ1-1; D gene unclear. The CDR3 is 14 residues long. Germline CDR1 is SQVTM and CDR2 is ANQGSEA. V gave up 4 bases and J gave up 1 base, with 13 bases separating them. This CDR3 is CSVVFQPRNTEAFF. CDR3 DNA sequence: TGCAGCGTTGTCTTCCAGCCGAGGAACACTGAAGCTTTCTTT.

This clone has a single count. The gene calls are TRBV18 and TRBJ2-1, with 8 bases matching TRBD1. This CDR3 is built from 14 residues. From germline, CDR1 is KGHSH and CDR2 LQKENI. V shed 3 bases and J 9 bases; nucleotides not matched to a gene: 7. DNA for the CDR3: TGTGCCAGCTCACCCCAGGGGGCGGTTGGTGAGCAGTTCTTC. It codes for CASSPQGAVGEQFF.

The chain couples TRBV27 to TRBJ2-7; 7 nucleotides match TRBD2. The CDR3 length is 14 residues. The germline V gene has CDR1 MNHEY and CDR2 SMNVEV (reference sequence). The V and J ends lost 8 bases and 4 bases, in that order; junction bases with no gene match: 11. The CDR3 DNA follows: TGTGCCAGCCAGACGACGACTAGCAGTTACGAGCAGTACTTC. It yields the protein CASQTTTSSYEQYF.

This sequence joins TRBV29-1 and TRBJ2-5, with D perhaps TRBD2 (5 bases). CDR3 size: 14 residues. Trimming took off 5 bases at V and 2 bases at J, with 15 bases between the two ends. Germline V gene lookup returns CDR1 SQVTM and CDR2 ANQGSEA. The CDR3 DNA reads TGCAGCGTTTTACTTCGGACTGATCAAGAGACCCAGTACTTC. Amino acids: CSVLLRTDQETQYF.

V and J are TRBV6-6 and TRBJ2-7; 12 nucleotides line up with TRBD1. The CDR3 loop spans 15 amino acids. J lost 3 bases, V lost 5 bases, and 5 bases had no gene match. CDR1 and CDR2 (germline): MNHNY, SVGAGI (reference sequence). The CDR3 DNA reads as TGTGCCAGCAGTGATGGGACAGGGGGCTTCTACGAGCAGTACTTC. Residues: CASSDGTGGFYEQYF.

The chain joins TRBV28 to TRBJ2-4, with TRBD1 matching over 7 bases. V trimming: 3 bases; J trimming: 1 base; junction bases outside the gene matches: 6. From germline, CDR1 is MDHEN and CDR2 SYDVKM. CDR3 size: 16 residues. In nucleotides, the CDR3 is TGTGCCAGCAGTTTCATACAGGGGAAGGCCAAAAACATTCAGTACTTC. Its translation is CASSFIQGKAKNIQYF.

This chain joins TRBV4-2 and TRBJ2-3, with TRBD2 matching over 9 bases. With 4 bases clipped from V and 0 bases from J, the junction kept 2 bases outside the gene matches. The CDR3 runs 15 residues. Germline CDR1 LGHNA, CDR2 YNFKEQ. The CDR3 reads CASSPSGVSTDTQYF. The CDR3 nucleotides are TGTGCCAGCAGCCCTAGCGGGGTTAGCACAGATACGCAGTATTTT.